This entry lists 21 T cell receptor beta chains sequenced from one sample in a study of blood T cell repertoires in COVID-19. The table came from immunoSEQ multiplex PCR; TCRdb's copy has only in-frame clones and leaves some out. Among approximately 350,000 clones listed, 70% to 90% were seen once. Sequenced input: peripheral blood. The receptors were sampled from a woman aged 60 to 75 with COVID-19, enrolled during active disease.

This clone was detected only a few times. The V and J genes are TRBV18 and TRBJ2-1; 7 positions agree with TRBD1. This CDR3 comprises 15 residues. Germline V gene data show CDR1 as KGHSH and CDR2 as LQKENI. V shed 1 base, J shed 3 bases, and the junction held 3 bases outside the gene matches. The CDR3 sequence: CASSPRQGDYNEQFF. The CDR3 DNA reads TGTGCCAGCTCACCACGGCAGGGGGACTACAATGAGCAGTTCTTC. Supplemented by reference TRBV18 and TRBJ2-1, the full variable domain reads NAGVMQNPRHLVRRRGQEARLRCSPMKGHSHVYWYRQLPEEGLKFMVYLQKENIIDESGMPKERFSAEFPKEGPSILRIQQVVRGDSAAYFCASSPRQGDYNEQFFGPGTRLTVL.

The chain is built from TRBV28 and TRBJ1-5, with 7 positions matching TRBD1. Germline V gene sequence: CDR1 MDHEN, CDR2 SYDVKM. The CDR3 consists of 16 residues. After removal of 8 bases from V and 4 bases from J, the junction contained 14 bases not matched to a gene. The CDR3 nucleotides are TGTGCCAGCTTCCCTTCCCTCGACAGGGTAAATCAGCCCCAGCATTTT. Its protein is CASFPSLDRVNQPQHF. Together with reference TRBV28 and TRBJ1-5, the CDR3 gives the full variable domain: DVKVTQSSRYLVKRTGEKVFLECVQDMDHENMFWYRQDPGLGLRLIYFSYDVKMKEKGDIPEGYSVSREKKERFSLILESASTNQTSMYLCASFPSLDRVNQPQHFGDGTRLSIL.

The CDR3 sequence is CACSRGLIYEQYF. In DNA form, the CDR3 reads TGTGCCTGCAGCAGGGGGTTGATCTACGAGCAGTACTTC. The J gene is TRBJ2-7, the V gene TRBV30; the match to TRBD1 covers 7 bases. Trimming removed 6 bases from V and 3 bases from J; junction bases left unmatched: 8. CDR3 length: 13 amino acids. CDR1 and CDR2 (germline): GTSNPN, SVGIG (reference sequence).

The V gene is TRBV7-2, the J gene TRBJ2-5; perhaps TRBD2 as D (5 bases). The CDR3 spans 14 residues. With 2 bases removed from V and 1 base from J, the gap between germline ends came to 8 bases. In germline, CDR1 is SGHTA, CDR2 FQGNSA. CDR3 nucleotides: TGTGCCAGCAGCTTAATCGGGGTCCAAGAGACCCAGTACTTC. Translated, it gives CASSLIGVQETQYF. Drawing the rest from reference TRBV7-2 and TRBJ2-5, the complete variable domain is GAGVSQSPSNKVTEKGKDVELRCDPISGHTALYWYRQSLGQGLEFLIYFQGNSAPDKSGLPSDRFSAERTGGSVSTLTIQRTQQEDSAVYLCASSLIGVQETQYFGPGTRLLVL.

The rearrangement links TRBV9 to TRBJ2-7, with TRBD2 identical over 9 bases. Germline CDR1 is SGDLS and CDR2 is YYNGEE. V was pared by 4 bases and J by 5 bases, with 13 bases of the junction left unmatched. The CDR3 sequence is 16 residues long. CDR3 coding DNA: TGTGCCAGCAGCTTTTCTGGGCGGGGGGGCCCCCACGAGCAGTACTTC. Translation gives CASSFSGRGGPHEQYF.

The chain employs TRBV20-1 and TRBJ1-5, with 7 bases identical to TRBD1. Germline CDR1 DFQATT, CDR2 SNEGSKA (reference sequence). The CDR3 runs to 14 residues. V lost 3 bases to trimming and J lost 6 bases; unmatched junction nucleotides: 8. Written as DNA, the CDR3 is TGCAGTGCTAGTGAGGGGGCGCCGGGTCAGCCCCAGCATTTT. Protein: CSASEGAPGQPQHF.

J is TRBJ2-3 and V is TRBV2; D is perhaps TRBD1 (6 bases). CDR1 and CDR2 (germline): SNHLY, FYNNEI. The CDR3 loop spans 14 amino acids. V was shortened by 7 bases and J by 5 bases, with 16 bases between the two germline ends. CDR3 in amino acids: CASTPQGPIDTQYF. CDR3 DNA sequence: TGTGCCAGCACCCCCCAGGGGCCGATAGATACGCAGTATTTT. Using reference TRBV2 and TRBJ2-3 for the parts outside the CDR3, the full variable domain is EPEVTQTPSHQVTQMGQEVILRCVPISNHLYFYWYRQILGQKVEFLVSFYNNEISEKSEIFDDQFSVERPDGSNFTLKIRSTKLEDSAMYFCASTPQGPIDTQYFGPGTRLTVL.

The chain recombines TRBV3-1 (or the pseudogene TRBV3-2) with TRBJ2-1; D may be TRBD2 (5 bases). CDR1 and CDR2 from the germline V gene are LGHDT and YNNKEL (reference sequence). Between the trimmed V and J ends, which lost 0 bases and 3 bases, there was a span of 6 bases. The CDR3 is 14 residues long. The CDR3 region is CASSQEGVYNEQFF. Written as DNA, the CDR3 is TGTGCCAGCAGCCAAGAGGGAGTCTACAATGAGCAGTTCTTC.

V is TRBV28 and J is TRBJ1-1, with a weak D call TRBD1 (6 bases). Germline V lookup: CDR1 MDHEN, CDR2 SYDVKM. This CDR3 region has 15 residues. Trimming removed 5 bases from V and 10 bases from J, with 23 bases in between. The DNA of the CDR3 is TGTGCCAGCAGTCTCTCCCCAGGGGCGCAATTAAGAGCTTTCTTT. Encoded protein: CASSLSPGAQLRAFF. The complete variable domain, with remaining parts taken from reference TRBV28 and TRBJ1-1, reads DVKVTQSSRYLVKRTGEKVFLECVQDMDHENMFWYRQDPGLGLRLIYFSYDVKMKEKGDIPEGYSVSREKKERFSLILESASTNQTSMYLCASSLSPGAQLRAFFGQGTRLTVV.

This chain joins TRBV29-1 and TRBJ2-2; 10 bases line up with TRBD1. V lost 6 bases, J lost 7 bases, and 8 bases stayed unmatched. The germline CDR1 and CDR2 sequences are SQVTM and ANQGSEA. This CDR3 has 14 amino acids. CDR3 sequence reads: CSVDDRGLSGELFF. In nucleotides, the CDR3 is TGCAGCGTCGATGACAGGGGGCTTAGCGGGGAGCTGTTTTTT.

This clone was observed a few times. Other DNA sequences in this specimen translate into the identical CDR3. The rearrangement joins TRBV6-1 to TRBJ2-5, with 12 bases aligning to TRBD2. Germline V gene sequence: CDR1 MNHNS, CDR2 SASEGT. The CDR3 loop spans 15 amino acids. The V gene end was trimmed by 2 bases and the J gene end by 4 bases; junction bases not matched to a gene: 2. The CDR3, as DNA: TGTGCCAGCAGTGAACTAGCGGGGGGGCCAGAGACCCAGTACTTC. It translates to CASSELAGGPETQYF.

The chain combines TRBV3-1 (or the pseudogene TRBV3-2) with TRBJ1-3; D is unresolved. Between the trimmed V and J ends, which lost 0 bases and 3 bases, there was a span of 12 bases. The V gene's germline CDR1 is LGHDT and CDR2 YNNKEL (reference sequence). The CDR3 loop spans 16 amino acids. This chain's CDR3 is CASSQDVRVLGNTIYF. DNA of the CDR3: TGTGCCAGCAGCCAAGATGTTCGCGTACTTGGAAACACCATATATTTT.

The gene calls are TRBV5-6 and TRBJ2-1; 12 positions agree with TRBD2. V gave up 5 bases and J gave up 3 bases; unmatched junction bases: 6. This CDR3 region has 16 residues. Germline CDR1 and CDR2: SGHDT and YYEEEE. CDR3 sequence: CASSRLAGVLYNEQFF. The CDR3 bases are TGTGCCAGCAGTCGACTAGCGGGGGTTCTCTACAATGAGCAGTTCTTC.

About this clone: The sample carries other DNA sequences with the same CDR3. The genes are TRBV10-1 and TRBJ2-3, with no clear D. The CDR3 totals 13 residues. The germline V gene has CDR1 WNHNN and CDR2 SYGVQD (reference sequence). Deletions cut 3 bases from V and 1 base from J, with 5 bases between. This CDR3 reads CASSDSRTDTQYF. The CDR3 DNA sequence: TGCGCCAGCAGTGATTCTCGCACAGATACGCAGTATTTT.

This sequence joins TRBV7-9 and TRBJ1-4; TRBD1 aligns across 11 bases. Germline CDR1 reads SEHNR; CDR2 reads FQNEAQ (reference sequence). The CDR3 has 16 residues. V dropped 4 bases and J dropped 7; count of bases not matched to a gene: 8. CDR3 loop: CASSSTGQGASEKLFF. The CDR3 coding sequence is TGTGCCAGCAGCTCTACTGGACAGGGGGCTTCTGAAAAACTGTTTTTT.

This clone was picked up a small number of times. V and J are TRBV9 and TRBJ1-1; D not certain. There are 13 residues in the CDR3. Germline values: CDR1 SGDLS, CDR2 YYNGEE. Trimming removed 3 bases from V and 2 bases from J, with 8 bases in between. The CDR3: CASSEQINTEAFF. CDR3 nucleotides: TGTGCCAGCAGCGAACAGATTAACACTGAAGCTTTCTTT.

The chain employs TRBV5-1 and TRBJ1-3; D is undetermined. The germline V and J ends were trimmed by 4 bases and 2 bases, with 13 bases remaining between them. CDR3 length equals 15 residues. Germline loops: CDR1 SGHRS, CDR2 YFSETQ. The DNA for the CDR3 is TGCGCCAGCAGCCCCGTGGCGGTAACTGGAAACACCATATATTTT. Translation gives CASSPVAVTGNTIYF.

The chain employs TRBV7-2 and TRBJ1-5; 8 bases line up with TRBD1. Unmatched junction bases numbered 4, after V lost 1 base and J lost 5 bases. The CDR3 has 15 amino acids. Germline assignment: CDR1 SGHTA and CDR2 FQGNSA. The CDR3 DNA follows: TGTGCCAGCAGCTTAGAGGCAGGGGGCCATCAGCCCCAGCATTTT. This codes for CASSLEAGGHQPQHF.

This rearrangement joins TRBV11-2 to TRBJ2-1, with D maybe TRBD2 (6 bases). The V gene's germline CDR1 is SGHAT and CDR2 FQNNGV. With 5 bases removed from V and 8 bases from J, the gap between germline ends came to 22 bases. The CDR3 has 16 amino acids. DNA of the CDR3: TGTGCCAGCAGCCATACCCGGGACTCCCTATTTGATGAGCAGTTCTTC. It yields the protein CASSHTRDSLFDEQFF.

This rearrangement joins TRBV30 to TRBJ2-7; TRBD1 agrees at 8 bases. The J segment lost 3 bases and the V segment lost 7 bases, leaving 8 bases of the junction unmatched. The CDR3 spans 13 residues. Germline-derived CDR1 and CDR2 are GTSNPN and SVGIG (reference sequence). The CDR3 DNA is TGTGCCTCGACAGGGGATTCTATCTACGAGCAGTACTTC. Encoded protein: CASTGDSIYEQYF. The variable domain in full, completed from reference TRBV30 and TRBJ2-7, reads SQTIHQWPATLVQPVGSPLSLECTVEGTSNPNLYWYRQAAGRGLQLLFYSVGIGQISSEVPQNLSASRPQDRQFILSSKKLLLSDSGFYLCASTGDSIYEQYFGPGTRLTVT.

This clone has a count of ten or more. This chain joins TRBV9 and TRBJ1-2; D possibly corresponds to TRBD1 (6 bases). This CDR3 is 14 amino acids long. Looked up from germline, CDR1 is SGDLS and CDR2 is YYNGEE. The V end lost 0 bases, the J end lost 8 bases, and 14 bases lay between the germline ends. The CDR3 protein is CASSVDPLQGGYTF. Written as DNA, the CDR3 is TGTGCCAGCAGCGTAGATCCCCTCCAGGGGGGCTACACCTTC.